Listed here is a single T cell receptor beta chain. Its target is unknown. The CDR3 is made up of 14 amino acids. Germline CDR1 and CDR2: ENHRY and SYGVKD. Trimming cost V 5 bases and J 4 bases; bases outside gene matches: 7. The selected patients with pancreatic ductal adenocarcinoma had surgery but no neoadjuvant therapy. Assay: immunoSEQ multiplex PCR; the TCRdb copy retains only in-frame clones and omits some. The table has 8,500 to 9,500 clones, over 60% seen once. This entry is derived from a study of T cells in pancreatic ductal adenocarcinoma. Whole-study findings and limits: Blood had more productive templates and around 8.6-fold more unique clonotypes than tumor. The resected pancreatic cancer cohort was biased toward the minority with early-stage disease. Mean clonality was roughly 0.1 in tumors and about 0.079 in blood, not significantly different. Tumors hold more CD45RO+ effector T cells, which may bias toward lower diversity.

This sequence joins TRBV10-3 and TRBJ1-2; TRBD1 aligns across 7 bases. The TCR sequence derives from a human donor with pancreatic ductal adenocarcinoma. The sequencing input was pancreatic tumor tissue. CDR3 nucleotides: TGTGCCATCAGTAGACAGGGATCTGCCTATGGCTACACCTTC. It codes for CAISRQGSAYGYTF.